This T cell receptor (beta chain) originates from a study of spatial heterogeneity in lung cancer. On the study more broadly: Detection consistently yielded more beta chains than alpha chains.

The study, taken as a whole, reports: The authors estimated that approximately 7.3% of tumor T cells were covered for alpha chains and approximately 13% for beta chains. It was found that expanded intratumoral alpha and beta TCR counts tracked tumor mutation counts.

Unmatched junction bases numbered 15, after V lost 5 bases and J lost 7 bases. CDR1 is DFQATT and CDR2 is SNEGSKA in the germline V gene (reference sequence). The CDR3 runs to 16 residues. TCRdb redid the calling of the 5' RACE reads with MiXCR, one entry per CDR3 protein. The sample has about 13,000 distinct CDR3 sequences; 3.5% to 4.5% are singletons. In its sample, this clonotype ranks as medium-sized. Its cognate antigen is unknown. Documented time point: sample taken at primary tumor resection. Samples were obtained from about 75 donors, all untreated early-stage non-small cell lung cancer patients.

This TCR was sampled from a male donor with early-stage non-small cell lung cancer. The sequencing used lung tumor tissue, collected at surgery. The rearrangement links TRBV20-1 to TRBJ2-1; 9 bases map to TRBD1. DNA for the CDR3: TGCAGTGCTGAGAAAAAACAGGGGGCACCCGGGAATGAGCAGTTCTTC. It yields the protein CSAEKKQGAPGNEQFF.